These T cell receptor beta chains were read from a single sample in a study of cytomegalovirus exposure and HLA in healthy donors. This table comes from immunoSEQ multiplex PCR, and its TCRdb copy is limited to in-frame clones, with some not included. This table holds roughly 98,000 clones, around 77% found once. The sequenced sample was PBMCs. The receptors derive from a man aged 35 to 55 in good health and CMV-seronegative. Each CDR3 is given with its conserved first and last residue. The D gene is left open where the match is weak. Size tells how often a clone was seen (once, few, many) or the class of an expanded clone, and some rows leave it out.

D gene: TRBD1; clone size: NA; J gene: TRBJ2-7; V gene: TRBV28; CDR3 DNA: TGTGCCAGCAGTTTATACGATAGGGGGCACACCTACGAGCAGTACTTC; CDR3 protein: CASSLYDRGHTYEQYF
D gene: TRBD2; clone size: NA; J gene: TRBJ2-5; V gene: TRBV5-6; CDR3 DNA: TGTGCCAGCAGCTTTTTGGGACTAGCGGGAGATGAGACCCAGTACTTC; CDR3 protein: CASSFLGLAGDETQYF
D gene: NA; clone size: NA; J gene: TRBJ1-1; V gene: TRBV19; CDR3 DNA: TGTGCCAGTAGTATATATCGGGGGTCCACTGAAGCTTTCTTT; CDR3 protein: CASSIYRGSTEAFF
D gene: NA; clone size: NA; J gene: TRBJ1-4; V gene: TRBV28; CDR3 DNA: TGTGCCAGCAGTTTCTCGGGAGCAACTAATGAAAAACTGTTTTTT; CDR3 protein: CASSFSGATNEKLFF
D gene: NA; clone size: NA; J gene: TRBJ2-5; V gene: TRBV5-4; CDR3 DNA: TGTGCCAGCAGCTTGCCAACTCTCCAAGAGACCCAGTACTTC; CDR3 protein: CASSLPTLQETQYF
D gene: NA; clone size: NA; J gene: TRBJ1-5; V gene: TRBV30; CDR3 DNA: TGTGCCTGGAGCCCTCCGGGGGGCAATCAGCCCCAGCATTTT; CDR3 protein: CAWSPPGGNQPQHF
D gene: TRBD1; clone size: NA; J gene: TRBJ1-6; V gene: TRBV7-8; CDR3 DNA: TGTGCCAGCAGCTTAGCGTCGAGTGACAGGGTGAATTCACCCCTCCACTTT; CDR3 protein: CASSLASSDRVNSPLHF
D gene: TRBD1; clone size: once; J gene: TRBJ2-7; V gene: TRBV19; CDR3 DNA: TGTGCCAGTAGTATTAGGAACTTCCGGGACAGCATGCCGAGCGAGCAGTACTTC; CDR3 protein: CASSIRNFRDSMPSEQYF
D gene: NA; clone size: NA; J gene: TRBJ1-5; V gene: TRBV19; CDR3 DNA: TGTGCCAGTAGTGGCGGAACAGACTATAGCAATCAGCCCCAGCATTTT; CDR3 protein: CASSGGTDYSNQPQHF
D gene: TRBD1; clone size: NA; J gene: TRBJ1-2; V gene: TRBV9; CDR3 DNA: TGTGCCAGCAGCGCACAGGGGTTGAGTGGCTACACCTTC; CDR3 protein: CASSAQGLSGYTF
D gene: TRBD1; clone size: NA; J gene: TRBJ1-5; V gene: TRBV28; CDR3 DNA: TGTGCCAGCAGTTTAGAGGCTGACAGGGGCAGCTCCCAGCATTTT; CDR3 protein: CASSLEADRGSSQHF
D gene: NA; clone size: few; J gene: TRBJ2-7; V gene: TRBV27; CDR3 DNA: TGTGCCAGCAGGGACAGCGGCTCCTACGAGCAGTACTTC; CDR3 protein: CASRDSGSYEQYF
D gene: NA; clone size: NA; J gene: TRBJ2-6; V gene: TRBV28; CDR3 DNA: TGTGCCAGCAGTTCAGGGGGGCCTGGGGCCAACGTCCTGACTTTC; CDR3 protein: CASSSGGPGANVLTF
D gene: TRBD2; clone size: NA; J gene: TRBJ2-1; V gene: TRBV9; CDR3 DNA: TGTGCCAGCAGCGGGGGGACTAGCGGGAGAAATGAGCAGTTCTTC; CDR3 protein: CASSGGTSGRNEQFF
D gene: TRBD1; clone size: few; J gene: TRBJ2-7; V gene: TRBV9; CDR3 DNA: TGTGCCAGCAGCGTAGACAGGGGGTCGTACGAGCAGTACTTC; CDR3 protein: CASSVDRGSYEQYF
D gene: TRBD1; clone size: NA; J gene: TRBJ2-1; V gene: TRBV11-2; CDR3 DNA: TGTGCCAGCAGCTTCTCCACAGGGGGCAATGAGCAGTTCTTC; CDR3 protein: CASSFSTGGNEQFF
D gene: TRBD2; clone size: NA; J gene: TRBJ2-1; V gene: TRBV30; CDR3 DNA: TGTGCCTGGATGACTAGCGGGGATGAGCAGTTCTTC; CDR3 protein: CAWMTSGDEQFF
D gene: NA; clone size: NA; J gene: TRBJ2-2; V gene: TRBV2; CDR3 DNA: TGTGCCAGCAGTGAACAGGGTTTAGTGGCCGGGGAGCTGTTTTTT; CDR3 protein: CASSEQGLVAGELFF
D gene: TRBD1; clone size: NA; J gene: TRBJ2-7; V gene: TRBV19; CDR3 DNA: TGTGCCAGTAGTATCAGGACAGGGCCCATTTGCGAGCAGTACTTC; CDR3 protein: CASSIRTGPICEQYF
D gene: TRBD2; clone size: NA; J gene: TRBJ2-1; V gene: TRBV5-1; CDR3 DNA: TGCGCCAGCAGCCTGGGACTAGCGGGCCTCTACAATGAGCAGTTCTTC; CDR3 protein: CASSLGLAGLYNEQFF
D gene: NA; clone size: NA; J gene: TRBJ2-2; V gene: TRBV5-1; CDR3 DNA: TGCGCCAGCAGCTTCAGTCTGACTACCGGGGAGCTGTTTTTT; CDR3 protein: CASSFSLTTGELFF
D gene: NA; clone size: few; J gene: TRBJ2-6; V gene: TRBV25-1; CDR3 DNA: TGTGCCAGCAAAGGCCCCTTTGAGGCACCTGGGGCCAACGTCCTGACTTTC; CDR3 protein: CASKGPFEAPGANVLTF
D gene: TRBD2; clone size: NA; J gene: TRBJ2-3; V gene: TRBV6-5; CDR3 DNA: TGTGCCAGCAGTTCTAGCGGGGGGGCAGATACGCAGTATTTT; CDR3 protein: CASSSSGGADTQYF
D gene: TRBD1; clone size: NA; J gene: TRBJ1-3; V gene: TRBV30; CDR3 DNA: TGTGCCTGGAGCGACCAGGGGGTTGCGGGAAACACCATATATTTT; CDR3 protein: CAWSDQGVAGNTIYF
D gene: NA; clone size: few; J gene: TRBJ2-7; V gene: TRBV6-6; CDR3 DNA: TGTGCCAGCAGAGGAGGGCTACACTACGAGCAGTACTTC; CDR3 protein: CASRGGLHYEQYF
D gene: TRBD1; clone size: NA; J gene: TRBJ1-1; V gene: TRBV10-2; CDR3 DNA: TGCGCCAGCGGAAAGGACAGGATTAACACTGAAGCTTTCTTT; CDR3 protein: CASGKDRINTEAFF
D gene: TRBD2; clone size: NA; J gene: TRBJ2-1; V gene: TRBV7-2; CDR3 DNA: TGTGCCAGCAGCTTATCGGCGACTAGCGTAAATGAGCAGTTCTTC; CDR3 protein: CASSLSATSVNEQFF
D gene: TRBD2; clone size: few; J gene: TRBJ2-1; V gene: TRBV27; CDR3 DNA: TGTGCCAGCAGGCAGGGACTAGCGGGGAGGTACAATGAGCAGTTCTTC; CDR3 protein: CASRQGLAGRYNEQFF
D gene: NA; clone size: NA; J gene: TRBJ1-5; V gene: TRBV30; CDR3 DNA: TGTGCCTGGAGTGTACCAGGGGTCCATCAGCCCCAGCATTTT; CDR3 protein: CAWSVPGVHQPQHF
D gene: TRBD2; clone size: few; J gene: TRBJ2-1; V gene: TRBV7-8; CDR3 DNA: TGTGCCAGCAGCTTAGAGTTTTTCGGGAGGGGAACCTACAATGAGCAGTTCTTC; CDR3 protein: CASSLEFFGRGTYNEQFF
D gene: TRBD2; clone size: NA; J gene: TRBJ2-1; V gene: TRBV28; CDR3 DNA: TGTGCCAGCAGTTTATTGTGGGAGACTAGCGGGTACAATGAGCAGTTCTTC; CDR3 protein: CASSLLWETSGYNEQFF
D gene: NA; clone size: NA; J gene: TRBJ1-1; V gene: TRBV5-1; CDR3 DNA: TGCGCCAGCAGCTTGGGGTCAGGGCTGAACACTGAAGCTTTCTTT; CDR3 protein: CASSLGSGLNTEAFF
D gene: TRBD1; clone size: NA; J gene: TRBJ2-1; V gene: TRBV7-3; CDR3 DNA: TGTGCCAGCAGCACGGGACAGGTGCAGTTCTTC; CDR3 protein: CASSTGQVQFF
D gene: NA; clone size: NA; J gene: TRBJ1-5; V gene: TRBV14; CDR3 DNA: TGTGCCAGCAGCCAAGAGGTAGGGAGGCCCCAGCATTTT; CDR3 protein: CASSQEVGRPQHF
D gene: NA; clone size: NA; J gene: TRBJ2-7; V gene: TRBV5-1; CDR3 DNA: TGCGCCAGCAGCTCTGATCCTAGCTCCTACGAGCAGTACTTC; CDR3 protein: CASSSDPSSYEQYF
D gene: TRBD1; clone size: NA; J gene: TRBJ2-7; V gene: TRBV28; CDR3 DNA: TGTGCCAGCAGGCCCTGGGGCGGTGGACAGGGGGGGGCCTACGAGCAGTACTTC; CDR3 protein: CASRPWGGGQGGAYEQYF
D gene: TRBD1; clone size: NA; J gene: TRBJ1-2; V gene: TRBV5-1; CDR3 DNA: TGCGCCAGCAGTTCCAACACGGACAGGGCGCGAGGCTACACCTTC; CDR3 protein: CASSSNTDRARGYTF
D gene: NA; clone size: NA; J gene: TRBJ1-6; V gene: TRBV25-1; CDR3 DNA: TGTGCCAGCAGAGGGACACTTCTCTCCTATAATTCACCCCTCCACTTT; CDR3 protein: CASRGTLLSYNSPLHF
D gene: TRBD2; clone size: NA; J gene: TRBJ2-1; V gene: TRBV5-1; CDR3 DNA: TGCGCCAGCAGCTCTACTAGCGGGGCCTACAATGAGCAGTTCTTC; CDR3 protein: CASSSTSGAYNEQFF
D gene: TRBD2; clone size: NA; J gene: TRBJ2-7; V gene: TRBV7-8; CDR3 DNA: TGTGCCAGCCCCAACCCGAGCGGGGGAAACAGCTCCTACGAGCAGTACTTC; CDR3 protein: CASPNPSGGNSSYEQYF
D gene: TRBD2; clone size: NA; J gene: TRBJ2-3; V gene: TRBV30; CDR3 DNA: TGTGCCTGGAGTGTTAGTTACGGGGGGGGCACAGATACGCAGTATTTT; CDR3 protein: CAWSVSYGGGTDTQYF
D gene: NA; clone size: NA; J gene: TRBJ2-1; V gene: TRBV6-1; CDR3 DNA: TGTGCCAGCAGTGTAAACAGGGCTAACAATGAGCAGTTCTTC; CDR3 protein: CASSVNRANNEQFF
D gene: NA; clone size: NA; J gene: TRBJ1-6; V gene: TRBV7-8; CDR3 DNA: TGTGCCAGCAGCTTAGCGCGGCCGGCAAGCTCCTATAATTCACCCCTCCACTTT; CDR3 protein: CASSLARPASSYNSPLHF
D gene: NA; clone size: NA; J gene: TRBJ1-6; V gene: TRBV19; CDR3 DNA: TGTGCCAGTAGTAACGCCGGGACACCGCTCGGGTCACCCCTCCACTTT; CDR3 protein: CASSNAGTPLGSPLHF
D gene: NA; clone size: NA; J gene: TRBJ2-2; V gene: TRBV4-2; CDR3 DNA: TGTGCCAGCAGCCAAGCTCTAGAGTTCACCGGGGAGCTGTTTTTT; CDR3 protein: CASSQALEFTGELFF
D gene: NA; clone size: NA; J gene: TRBJ1-2; V gene: TRBV5-1; CDR3 DNA: TGCGCCAGCAGCGAAGACACCGCCTTCTATGGCTACACCTTC; CDR3 protein: CASSEDTAFYGYTF
D gene: TRBD1; clone size: medium-sized; J gene: TRBJ2-3; V gene: TRBV7-9; CDR3 DNA: TGTGCCAGCAGCTCCGGGACAGTGGGGCCAGATACGCAGTATTTT; CDR3 protein: CASSSGTVGPDTQYF
D gene: NA; clone size: NA; J gene: TRBJ1-1; V gene: TRBV7-8; CDR3 DNA: TGTGCCAGCAGCCCGAGGGGGGGTGACGCGATGAACACTGAAGCTTTCTTT; CDR3 protein: CASSPRGGDAMNTEAFF
D gene: TRBD2; clone size: NA; J gene: TRBJ2-7; V gene: TRBV5-1; CDR3 DNA: TGCGCCAGCAGCTTGGGGGCGGGGGGGCCCTACGAGCAGTACTTC; CDR3 protein: CASSLGAGGPYEQYF
D gene: NA; clone size: NA; J gene: TRBJ1-1; V gene: TRBV21-1; CDR3 DNA: TGTGCCAGCTGGTTAGACAGGGCCAATGAAGCTTTCTTT; CDR3 protein: CASWLDRANEAFF